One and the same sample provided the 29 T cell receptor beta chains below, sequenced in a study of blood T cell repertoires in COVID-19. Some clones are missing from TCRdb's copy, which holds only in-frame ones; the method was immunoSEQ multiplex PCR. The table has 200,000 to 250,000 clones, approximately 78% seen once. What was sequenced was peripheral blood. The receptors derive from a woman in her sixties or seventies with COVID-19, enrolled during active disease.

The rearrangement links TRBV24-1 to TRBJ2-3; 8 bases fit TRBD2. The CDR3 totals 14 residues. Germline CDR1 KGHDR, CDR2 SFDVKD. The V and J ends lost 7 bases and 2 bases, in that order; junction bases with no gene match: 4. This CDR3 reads CATRTSANTDTQYF. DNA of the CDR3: TGTGCCACCAGGACTAGCGCGAACACAGATACGCAGTATTTT.

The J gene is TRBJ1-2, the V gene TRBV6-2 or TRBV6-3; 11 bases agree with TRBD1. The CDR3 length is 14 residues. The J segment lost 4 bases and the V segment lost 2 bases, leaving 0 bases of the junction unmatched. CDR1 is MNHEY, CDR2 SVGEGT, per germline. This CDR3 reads CASSYGTGGYGYTF. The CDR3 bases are TGTGCCAGCAGTTACGGGACAGGGGGCTATGGCTACACCTTC.

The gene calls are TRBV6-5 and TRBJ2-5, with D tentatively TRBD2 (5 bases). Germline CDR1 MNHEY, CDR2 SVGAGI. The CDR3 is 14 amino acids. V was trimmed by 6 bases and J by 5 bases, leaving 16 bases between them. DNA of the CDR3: TGTGCCAGCAGCCCGATTCCGGGGTTGGAGACCCAGTACTTC. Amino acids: CASSPIPGLETQYF.

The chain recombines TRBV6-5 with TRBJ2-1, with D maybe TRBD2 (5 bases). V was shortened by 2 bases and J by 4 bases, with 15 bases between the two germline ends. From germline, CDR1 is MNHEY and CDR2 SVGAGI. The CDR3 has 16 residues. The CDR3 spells CASSYEVGARYNEQFF. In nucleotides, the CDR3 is TGTGCCAGCAGTTACGAAGTGGGAGCTCGTTACAATGAGCAGTTCTTC.

The CDR3 DNA is TGTGCCAGCAGTTTCCGGGACAGGGGCACCGGGGAGCTGTTTTTT. This translates into CASSFRDRGTGELFF. The rearrangement links TRBV6-1 to TRBJ2-2; TRBD1 agrees at 10 bases. Germline-derived CDR1 and CDR2 are MNHNS and SASEGT. The CDR3 has 15 amino acids. The V segment lost 5 bases and the J segment 4 bases; nucleotides outside the gene matches: 4.

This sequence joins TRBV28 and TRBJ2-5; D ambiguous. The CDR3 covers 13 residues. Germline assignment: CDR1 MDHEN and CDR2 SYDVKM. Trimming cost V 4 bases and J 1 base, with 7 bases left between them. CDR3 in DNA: TGTGCCAGCAGTTCACCGGGCCAAGAGACCCAGTACTTC. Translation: CASSSPGQETQYF.

CDR3 sequence reads: CASSLASGYTGELFF. CDR3 DNA sequence: TGTGCCAGCAGTTTGGCTAGCGGATACACCGGGGAGCTGTTTTTT. The gene calls are TRBV27 and TRBJ2-2; 7 bases match TRBD2. Germline V gene lookup returns CDR1 MNHEY and CDR2 SMNVEV (reference sequence). The CDR3 sequence is 15 residues long. Trimming took 3 bases from V and 3 from J; bases not matched to a gene: 4.

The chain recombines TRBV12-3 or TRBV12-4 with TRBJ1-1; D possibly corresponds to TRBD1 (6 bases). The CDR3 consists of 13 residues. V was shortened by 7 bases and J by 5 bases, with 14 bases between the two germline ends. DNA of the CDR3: TGTGCCAGCAACTTACAGGGAGGGACTGAAGCTTTCTTT. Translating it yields CASNLQGGTEAFF.

CDR3 nucleotides: TGTGCCAGCTCACCCCCGGGACAGGGGGCAAGAGGCACTGAAGCTTTCTTT. Amino acids: CASSPPGQGARGTEAFF. The chain combines TRBV18 with TRBJ1-1; 12 nucleotides align to TRBD1. The CDR3 sequence is 17 residues long. Germline V gene sequence: CDR1 KGHSH, CDR2 LQKENI. Germline trimming cut 3 bases from V and 4 bases from J; bases unmatched to any gene: 9. The variable domain in full, completed from reference TRBV18 and TRBJ1-1, reads NAGVMQNPRHLVRRRGQEARLRCSPMKGHSHVYWYRQLPEEGLKFMVYLQKENIIDESGMPKERFSAEFPKEGPSILRIQQVVRGDSAAYFCASSPPGQGARGTEAFFGQGTRLTVV.

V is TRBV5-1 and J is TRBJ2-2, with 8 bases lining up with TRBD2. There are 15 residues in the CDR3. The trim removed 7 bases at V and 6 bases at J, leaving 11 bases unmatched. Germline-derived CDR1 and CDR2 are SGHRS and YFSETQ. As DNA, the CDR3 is TGCGCCAGCGTGGGATTTAGCGGGAAGTCCGGGGAGCTGTTTTTT. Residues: CASVGFSGKSGELFF.

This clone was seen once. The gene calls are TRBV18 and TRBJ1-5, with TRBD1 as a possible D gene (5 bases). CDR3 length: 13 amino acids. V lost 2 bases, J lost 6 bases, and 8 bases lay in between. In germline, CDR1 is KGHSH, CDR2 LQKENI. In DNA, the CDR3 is TGTGCCAGCTCACCAGGGACTGGTCAGCCCCAGCATTTT. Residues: CASSPGTGQPQHF. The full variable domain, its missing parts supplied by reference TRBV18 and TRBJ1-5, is NAGVMQNPRHLVRRRGQEARLRCSPMKGHSHVYWYRQLPEEGLKFMVYLQKENIIDESGMPKERFSAEFPKEGPSILRIQQVVRGDSAAYFCASSPGTGQPQHFGDGTRLSIL.

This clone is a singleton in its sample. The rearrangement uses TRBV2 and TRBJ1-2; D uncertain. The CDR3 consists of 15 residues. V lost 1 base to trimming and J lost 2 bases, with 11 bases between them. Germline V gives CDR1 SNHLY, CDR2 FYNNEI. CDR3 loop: CASSEGRGGNYGYTF. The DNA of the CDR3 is TGTGCCAGCAGTGAAGGGCGCGGAGGAAACTATGGCTACACCTTC.

The CDR3 nucleotides are TGTGCCTGGAGTGTTCTAGTGACTTCGAGGGACACTGAAGCTTTCTTT. This translates into CAWSVLVTSRDTEAFF. The chain has TRBV30 and TRBJ1-1; no clear D. The CDR3 consists of 16 residues. The germline V and J ends were trimmed by 0 bases and 3 bases, with 17 bases remaining between them. Germline-derived CDR1 and CDR2 are GTSNPN and SVGIG (reference sequence).

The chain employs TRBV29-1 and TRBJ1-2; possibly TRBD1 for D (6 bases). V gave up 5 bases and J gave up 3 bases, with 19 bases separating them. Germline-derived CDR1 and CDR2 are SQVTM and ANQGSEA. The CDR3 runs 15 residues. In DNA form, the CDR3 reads TGCAGCGTTTGGGGCTCGACAGGCCCAGACTATGGCTACACCTTC. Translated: CSVWGSTGPDYGYTF.

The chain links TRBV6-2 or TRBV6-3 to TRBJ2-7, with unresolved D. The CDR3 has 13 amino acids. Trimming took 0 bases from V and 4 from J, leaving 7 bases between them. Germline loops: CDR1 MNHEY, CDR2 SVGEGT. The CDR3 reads CASSYSRRYEQYF. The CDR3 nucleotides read TGTGCCAGCAGTTACTCGCGGCGGTACGAGCAGTACTTC.

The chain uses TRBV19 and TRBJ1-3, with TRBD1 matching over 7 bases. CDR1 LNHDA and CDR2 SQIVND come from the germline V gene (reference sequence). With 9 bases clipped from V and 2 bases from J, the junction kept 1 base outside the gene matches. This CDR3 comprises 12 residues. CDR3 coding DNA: TGTGCCAGCGGACAGGCTGGAAACACCATATATTTT. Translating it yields CASGQAGNTIYF.

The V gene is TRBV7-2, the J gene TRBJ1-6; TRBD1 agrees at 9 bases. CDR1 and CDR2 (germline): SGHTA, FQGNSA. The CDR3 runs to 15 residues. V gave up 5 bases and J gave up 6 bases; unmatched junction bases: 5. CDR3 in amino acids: CASSPDRGTNSPLHF. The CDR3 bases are TGTGCCAGCAGCCCTGACAGGGGGACTAATTCACCCCTCCACTTT.

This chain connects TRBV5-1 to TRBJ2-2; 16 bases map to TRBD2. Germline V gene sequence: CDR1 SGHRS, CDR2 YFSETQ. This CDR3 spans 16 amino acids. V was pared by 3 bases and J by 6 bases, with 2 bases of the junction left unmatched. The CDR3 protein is CASSSGTSGRAGELFF. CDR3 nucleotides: TGCGCCAGCAGCTCAGGGACTAGCGGGAGGGCCGGGGAGCTGTTTTTT.

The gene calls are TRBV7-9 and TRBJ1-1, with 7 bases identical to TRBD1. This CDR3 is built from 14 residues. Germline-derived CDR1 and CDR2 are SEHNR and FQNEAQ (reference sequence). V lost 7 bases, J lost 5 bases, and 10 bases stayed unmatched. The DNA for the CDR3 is TGTGCCAGCACCAACAGGGGCACGAAAACTGAAGCTTTCTTT. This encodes CASTNRGTKTEAFF.

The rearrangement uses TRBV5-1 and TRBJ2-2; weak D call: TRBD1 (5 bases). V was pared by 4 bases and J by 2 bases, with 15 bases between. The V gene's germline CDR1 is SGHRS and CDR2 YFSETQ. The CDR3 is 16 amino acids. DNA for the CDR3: TGCGCCAGCAGCCTGGGGCCGACTCGTAACACCGGGGAGCTGTTTTTT. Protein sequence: CASSLGPTRNTGELFF. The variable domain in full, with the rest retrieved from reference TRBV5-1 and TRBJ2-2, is KAGVTQTPRYLIKTRGQQVTLSCSPISGHRSVSWYQQTPGQGLQFLFEYFSETQRNKGNFPGRFSGRQFSNSRSEMNVSTLELGDSALYLCASSLGPTRNTGELFFGEGSRLTVL.

CDR3 in amino acids: CASSEFGGSGEKLFF. DNA of the CDR3: TGTGCCAGCAGTGAATTTGGAGGATCCGGCGAAAAACTGTTTTTT. This chain uses TRBV25-1 with TRBJ1-4, with D hard to call. V was cut by 1 base and J by 8 bases, with 14 bases left in between. Looked up from germline, CDR1 is MGHDK and CDR2 is SYGVNS. There are 15 residues in the CDR3.

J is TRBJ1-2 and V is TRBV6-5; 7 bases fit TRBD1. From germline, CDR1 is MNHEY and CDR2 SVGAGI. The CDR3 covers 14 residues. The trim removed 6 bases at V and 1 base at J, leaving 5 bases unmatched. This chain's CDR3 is CASRLQGFNYGYTF. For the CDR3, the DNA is TGTGCCAGCAGGCTACAGGGGTTTAACTATGGCTACACCTTC.

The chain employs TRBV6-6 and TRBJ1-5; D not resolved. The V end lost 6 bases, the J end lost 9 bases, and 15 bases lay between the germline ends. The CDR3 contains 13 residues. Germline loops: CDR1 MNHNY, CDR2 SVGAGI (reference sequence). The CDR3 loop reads CASSSFVGSPQHF. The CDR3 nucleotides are TGTGCCAGCAGCTCATTCGTGGGCTCGCCCCAGCATTTT.

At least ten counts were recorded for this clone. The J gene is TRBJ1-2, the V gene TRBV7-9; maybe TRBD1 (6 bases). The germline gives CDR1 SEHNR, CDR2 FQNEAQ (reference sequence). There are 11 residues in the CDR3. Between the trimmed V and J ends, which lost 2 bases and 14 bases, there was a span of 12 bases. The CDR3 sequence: CASSLIPGQTF. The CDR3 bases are TGTGCCAGCAGCTTAATCCCAGGACAGACCTTC.

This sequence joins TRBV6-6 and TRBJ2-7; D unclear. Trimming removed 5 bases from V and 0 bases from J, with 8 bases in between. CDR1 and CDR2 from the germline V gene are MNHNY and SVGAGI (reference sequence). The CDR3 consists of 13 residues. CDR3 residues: CASSRQISYEQYF. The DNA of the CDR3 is TGTGCCAGCAGTCGGCAGATCTCCTACGAGCAGTACTTC.

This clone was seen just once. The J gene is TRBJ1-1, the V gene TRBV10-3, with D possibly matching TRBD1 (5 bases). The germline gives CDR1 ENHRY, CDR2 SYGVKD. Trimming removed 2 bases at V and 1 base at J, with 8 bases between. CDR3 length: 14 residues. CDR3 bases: TGTGCCATCAGTGAGCTCGGGGGGAACACTGAAGCTTTCTTT. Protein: CAISELGGNTEAFF.

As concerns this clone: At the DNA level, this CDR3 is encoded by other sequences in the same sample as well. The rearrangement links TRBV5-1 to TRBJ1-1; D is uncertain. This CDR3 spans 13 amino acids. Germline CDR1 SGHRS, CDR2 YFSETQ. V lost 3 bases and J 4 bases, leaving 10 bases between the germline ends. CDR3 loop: CASSSGRGTEAFF. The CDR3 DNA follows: TGCGCCAGCAGCTCGGGTCGGGGCACTGAAGCTTTCTTT.

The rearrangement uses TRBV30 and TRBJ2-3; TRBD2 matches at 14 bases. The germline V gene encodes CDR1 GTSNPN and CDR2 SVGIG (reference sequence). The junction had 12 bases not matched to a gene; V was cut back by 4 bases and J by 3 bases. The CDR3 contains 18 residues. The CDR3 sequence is CAWKIPGLAGDKTDTQYF. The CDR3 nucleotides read TGTGCCTGGAAAATTCCGGGACTAGCGGGAGATAAGACAGATACGCAGTATTTT.

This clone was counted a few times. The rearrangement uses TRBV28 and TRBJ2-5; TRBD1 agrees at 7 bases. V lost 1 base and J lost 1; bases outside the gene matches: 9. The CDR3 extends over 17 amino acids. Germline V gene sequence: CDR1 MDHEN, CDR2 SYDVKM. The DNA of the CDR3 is TGTGCCAGCAGTTTATTAGGCCGACAGGGCGGCCAAGAGACCCAGTACTTC. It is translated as CASSLLGRQGGQETQYF.